This entry features one T cell receptor beta chain sequence. This specimen belongs to a study of blood T cell repertoires in COVID-19. As for the study in general: Samples taken during acute and convalescent COVID-19 were collected in the United States, Italy and Spain.

Authors' processing steps: Counts of nucleated cells, estimated from reference gene primer amplification, were obtained. This table comes from immunoSEQ multiplex PCR, and its TCRdb copy is limited to in-frame clones, with some not included. The V and J calls and clone size were taken over from that table, and D and trimming were inferred from the DNA. The sample includes 270,000 or so clones, 90% of them seen just once. Seattle patients were enrolled during active infection and followed longitudinally. Germline loops: CDR1 SNHLY, CDR2 FYNNEI. CDR3 length: 15 amino acids. Trimming cost V 3 bases and J 5 bases, with 13 bases left between them.

The sequenced sample consisted of peripheral blood. This TCR derives from a woman in her sixties with COVID-19, enrolled during active disease. The chain links TRBV2 to TRBJ2-2; D is perhaps TRBD2 (6 bases). The CDR3 spells CASSEVGGGTGELFF. In DNA form, the CDR3 reads TGTGCCAGCAGTGAGGTGGGAGGTGGTACCGGGGAGCTGTTTTTT.